These 17 T cell receptor beta chains originate from one sample sequenced in a study of PD-1 blockade in classical Hodgkin lymphoma. Using immunoSEQ multiplex PCR, the repertoire was profiled, and TCRdb retains in-frame clones only, with some absent. The sample has roughly 70,000 clones; approximately 93% are singletons. Noted time point: newly diagnosed, previously untreated cHL patient sample. Sample: peripheral blood mononuclear cells (PBMCs). These receptors came from a human donor with classical Hodgkin lymphoma.

The chain recombines TRBV6-5 with TRBJ1-4; 8 bases align to TRBD1. The CDR3 spans 15 residues. With V trimmed by 4 bases and J by 5 bases, 6 bases remained unmatched. Germline assignment: CDR1 MNHEY and CDR2 SVGAGI. The CDR3 DNA sequence: TGTGCCAGCAGTTCCCGGGACAGGAGGAATGAAAAACTGTTTTTT. This codes for CASSSRDRRNEKLFF.

This clone was detected once. The chain recombines TRBV7-8 with TRBJ1-1; 10 positions match TRBD1. There are 13 residues in the CDR3. Germline V gene sequence: CDR1 SGHVS, CDR2 FQNEAQ. With V trimmed by 11 bases and J by 4 bases, 7 bases remained unmatched. As DNA, the CDR3 is TGTGCCTCGCAAGACAGGGGGCCCACTGAAGCTTTCTTT. Amino acid sequence: CASQDRGPTEAFF.

J is TRBJ2-1 and V is TRBV5-8, with TRBD2 matching 8 bases. Germline values: CDR1 SGHTS, CDR2 YDEGEE. The CDR3 is 14 amino acids. Trimming cost V 1 base and J 8 bases; bases outside gene matches: 5. The CDR3 nucleotides are TGTGCCAGCAGCTTGAGGACGGGGGGGCATGAGCAGTTCTTC. Amino acids: CASSLRTGGHEQFF.

This clone was seen a handful of times. The chain uses TRBV19 and TRBJ2-7, with D unclear. The CDR3 contains 10 residues. The V end was cut by 10 bases, the J end by 3 bases, with 7 bases between. Germline V gives CDR1 LNHDA, CDR2 SQIVND (reference sequence). CDR3 nucleotides: TGTGCCAACGATCTCTACGAGCAGTACTTC. It encodes CANDLYEQYF.

The V call is TRBV10-3, the J call TRBJ2-7; D possibly corresponds to TRBD2 (6 bases). Germline CDR1 reads ENHRY; CDR2 reads SYGVKD. This CDR3 has 17 residues. Trimming removed 5 bases at V and 3 bases at J, with 23 bases between. CDR3 nucleotide sequence: TGTGCCATCAGTAAACGGACCGGGACTGAGTATTACTACGAGCAGTACTTC. Its translation: CAISKRTGTEYYYEQYF.

The chain combines TRBV7-6 with TRBJ1-4, with unresolved D. Trimming shortened V by 1 base and J by 4 bases, and 13 bases separated the two germline ends. The length of the CDR3 is 16 residues. The germline V gene has CDR1 SGHVS and CDR2 FNYEAQ. The CDR3 loop reads CASSLEGPNLNEKLFF. The DNA of the CDR3 is TGTGCCAGCAGCTTAGAGGGCCCAAACCTTAATGAAAAACTGTTTTTT. Full variable domain (outside the CDR3, taken from reference TRBV7-6 and TRBJ1-4): GAGVSQSPRYKVTKRGQDVALRCDPISGHVSLYWYRQALGQGPEFLTYFNYEAQQDKSGLPNDRFSAERPEGSISTLTIQRTEQRDSAMYRCASSLEGPNLNEKLFFGSGTQLSVL.

V usage is TRBV7-9 and J usage is TRBJ2-7; D not certain. V gave up 1 base and J gave up 2 bases, with 6 bases separating them. The CDR3 spans 13 residues. Per germline, CDR1 SEHNR and CDR2 FQNEAQ (reference sequence). DNA for the CDR3: TGTGCCAGCAGCTTAGAGGATACCTACGAGCAGTACTTC. Amino acid sequence: CASSLEDTYEQYF.

This chain connects TRBV10-3 to TRBJ1-5; D is unclear. Trimming shortened V by 10 bases and J by 6 bases, and 10 bases separated the two germline ends. Germline V CDR1 and CDR2: ENHRY, SYGVKD. The CDR3 runs 11 residues. DNA for the CDR3: TGTGCCACCGGCTGGGGTCAGCCCCAGCATTTT. Translation: CATGWGQPQHF.

This sequence joins TRBV7-9 and TRBJ1-3; D perhaps matches TRBD1 (5 bases). CDR1 and CDR2 (germline): SEHNR, FQNEAQ (reference sequence). This CDR3 is built from 18 residues. Trimming removed 4 bases at V and 0 bases at J, with 19 bases between. The CDR3 DNA follows: TGTGCCAGCAGCTCCATGCCCGGGACGGGAGCCTCTGGAAACACCATATATTTT. This gives the protein CASSSMPGTGASGNTIYF. The full variable domain, in which reference TRBV7-9 and TRBJ1-3 provide the parts outside the CDR3, is DTGVSQNPRHKITKRGQNVTFRCDPISEHNRLYWYRQTLGQGPEFLTYFQNEAQLEKSRLLSDRFSAERPKGSFSTLEIQRTEQGDSAMYLCASSSMPGTGASGNTIYFGEGSWLTVV.

The V gene is TRBV6-4, the J gene TRBJ2-1; D ambiguous. Deletions cut 0 bases from V and 5 bases from J, with 14 bases between. Germline V gene lookup returns CDR1 MRHNA and CDR2 SNTAGT. This CDR3 is 16 amino acids long. The CDR3 sequence: CASSDSSMVGHNEQFF. The CDR3 nucleotides are TGTGCCAGCAGTGACTCCTCTATGGTAGGACACAATGAGCAGTTCTTC.

The J gene is TRBJ1-3, the V gene TRBV19, with D perhaps TRBD1 (6 bases). This CDR3 comprises 14 residues. Trimming shortened V by 7 bases and J by 4 bases, and 14 bases separated the two germline ends. Germline values: CDR1 LNHDA, CDR2 SQIVND (reference sequence). The CDR3 sequence is CASMNREYGNTIYF. CDR3 sequence (DNA): TGTGCCAGTATGAACAGGGAGTACGGAAACACCATATATTTT. Variable domain in full (rest from reference TRBV19 and TRBJ1-3): DGGITQSPKYLFRKEGQNVTLSCEQNLNHDAMYWYRQDPGQGLRLIYYSQIVNDFQKGDIAEGYSVSREKKESFPLTVTSAQKNPTAFYLCASMNREYGNTIYFGEGSWLTVV.

This chain uses TRBV4-2 with TRBJ2-5; 8 nucleotides match TRBD2. With V trimmed by 4 bases and J by 2 bases, 9 bases remained unmatched. The CDR3 is 16 amino acids. CDR1 and CDR2 (germline): LGHNA, YNFKEQ. The CDR3 is CASSLRPGLVQETQYF. CDR3 DNA: TGTGCCAGCAGCCTCAGACCGGGACTAGTGCAAGAGACCCAGTACTTC.

The chain recombines TRBV7-2 with TRBJ1-2; 11 bases are a match to TRBD1. This CDR3 is built from 15 residues. Germline V gene data show CDR1 as SGHTA and CDR2 as FQGNSA. Trimming cost V 5 bases and J 5 bases; bases outside gene matches: 7. CDR3 DNA sequence: TGTGCCAGCAGCCCCACCGGGACAGGGGGGTATGGCTACACCTTC. This sequence encodes CASSPTGTGGYGYTF.

The chain links TRBV6-1 to TRBJ1-3; D is unresolved. V lost 7 bases and J 3 bases, leaving 7 bases between the germline ends. The length of the CDR3 is 12 residues. Germline values: CDR1 MNHNS, CDR2 SASEGT. The chain's CDR3 is CASISDGNTIYF. The CDR3 region has the DNA TGTGCCAGCATATCTGATGGAAACACCATATATTTT.

This clone was recorded once. CDR3 bases: TGCGCCAGCAGCCTGAGCGGGCCCCCAGATACGCAGTATTTT. It translates to CASSLSGPPDTQYF. This chain connects TRBV4-1 to TRBJ2-3; perhaps TRBD2 as D (6 bases). Trimming left V 4 bases short and J 4 bases short, with 12 bases between. This CDR3 is built from 14 residues. CDR1 and CDR2 from the germline V gene are MGHRA and YSYEKL.

The chain recombines TRBV5-6 with TRBJ1-4, with D unclear. The CDR3 sequence is 16 residues long. V gave up 3 bases and J gave up 0 bases, with 12 bases separating them. CDR1 is SGHDT, CDR2 YYEEEE, per germline. CDR3 region: CASSSRAPATNEKLFF. In nucleotides, the CDR3 is TGTGCCAGCAGCTCCCGGGCACCCGCAACTAATGAAAAACTGTTTTTT.

V is TRBV18 and J is TRBJ1-2; possible D gene TRBD1, 5 bases. Germline CDR1 reads KGHSH; CDR2 reads LQKENI. The CDR3 spans 14 residues. V was shortened by 1 base and J by 2 bases, with 8 bases between the two germline ends. Here the CDR3 reads CASSPQTENYGYTF. The DNA for the CDR3 is TGTGCCAGCTCACCACAGACAGAGAACTATGGCTACACCTTC.